The present TCR beta chain was sequenced within a study of regulatory T cells in long-lasting Graves disease. This clonotype was seen ten or more times. The time point: newly diagnosed GD, antithyroid drugs for less than 3 months. From PBMCs, RNA was extracted and then used to make the TCR library. Construction of the TCR beta libraries employed iRepertoire HTBI primers in conjunction with Arm-PCR of CDR3 regions. TCRdb processed the multiplex PCR reads anew with MiXCR; each CDR3 protein has one entry. The sample gives about 500,000 distinct CDR3 sequences, roughly 15% of which show up once; 10% to 15% is in the top ten. This CDR3 has 14 amino acids. Trimming took 4 bases from V and 2 from J, leaving 10 bases between them. Per germline, CDR1 KGHDR and CDR2 SFDVKD. This sample was shared with a second study, whose subject was T cells in Graves' hyperthyroidism and ophthalmopathy. This second report adds: Most thyroid clonotypes that were expanded above 0.001 also turned up in blood.

The clonotype was recovered from a man in his forties or fifties with Graves disease. Sequencing was performed on peripheral blood mononuclear cells (PBMCs), taken at new diagnosis, from a patient treated with antithyroid drugs. The genes are TRBV24-1 and TRBJ2-5, with D possibly called TRBD1 or TRBD2 (5 bases each). CDR3 sequence (DNA): TGTGCCACCAGTGACCGGGGCAGACAAGAGACCCAGTACTTC. Translating gives CATSDRGRQETQYF.